These 23 T cell receptor beta chains originate from one sample sequenced in a study of blood T cell repertoires in COVID-19. The assay was immunoSEQ multiplex PCR, and TCRdb's table has in-frame clones only and misses some. The table records about 160,000 clones, 80% to 90% of them present only once. Sequencing used peripheral blood. These receptors all stem from a man aged 65-85 years with acute or convalescent COVID-19.

J is TRBJ1-2 and V is TRBV5-4; TRBD1 matches at 9 bases. Germline CDR1 and CDR2: SGHNT and YYREEE (reference sequence). The ends lost 4 bases at V and 7 bases at J; junction bases unmatched: 5. CDR3 length: 13 residues. The CDR3 reads CASSPGQGAGYTF. The CDR3 nucleotides read TGTGCCAGCAGCCCGGGACAGGGCGCTGGCTACACCTTC. The full variable domain, completed using reference TRBV5-4 and TRBJ1-2, is ETGVTQSPTHLIKTRGQQVTLRCSSQSGHNTVSWYQQALGQGPQFIFQYYREEENGRGNFPPRFSGLQFPNYSSELNVNALELDDSALYLCASSPGQGAGYTFGSGTRLTVV.

Only one count was recorded for this clone. This CDR3 is CASSLARKGAIGEAFF. The CDR3 DNA sequence: TGTGCCAGCAGCTTAGCTAGGAAGGGGGCGATCGGTGAAGCTTTCTTT. V is TRBV7-8 and J is TRBJ1-1; TRBD1 agrees at 7 bases. V shed 0 bases, J shed 7 bases, and the junction held 11 bases outside the gene matches. Germline V lookup: CDR1 SGHVS, CDR2 FQNEAQ. There are 16 residues in the CDR3.

This clone was counted once. The chain couples TRBV19 to TRBJ2-7, with 10 nucleotides matching TRBD1. The CDR3 loop spans 15 amino acids. Unmatched junction bases numbered 4, after V lost 3 bases and J lost 2 bases. Germline V gives CDR1 LNHDA, CDR2 SQIVND (reference sequence). The CDR3: CASSMGQGRAYEQYF. For the CDR3, the DNA is TGTGCCAGTAGTATGGGACAGGGGAGGGCCTACGAGCAGTACTTC. Full variable domain (remainder filled in from reference TRBV19 and TRBJ2-7): DGGITQSPKYLFRKEGQNVTLSCEQNLNHDAMYWYRQDPGQGLRLIYYSQIVNDFQKGDIAEGYSVSREKKESFPLTVTSAQKNPTAFYLCASSMGQGRAYEQYFGPGTRLTVT.

The V gene is TRBV19, the J gene TRBJ1-3, with unresolved D. Germline V gene data show CDR1 as LNHDA and CDR2 as SQIVND (reference sequence). Trimming stripped 4 bases from V and 0 bases from J, with 10 bases between. This CDR3 is 15 amino acids long. CDR3 nucleotide sequence: TGTGCCAGTAGTAGTGGGCGTCGCTCTGGAAACACCATATATTTT. It yields the protein CASSSGRRSGNTIYF.

The chain uses TRBV19 and TRBJ2-1, with TRBD2 identical over 10 bases. Germline V lookup: CDR1 LNHDA, CDR2 SQIVND (reference sequence). Trimming at V came to 1 base and at J to 7 bases, leaving 1 base not matched to a gene. The length of the CDR3 is 14 residues. In DNA, the CDR3 is TGTGCCAGTAGTATAGCGACTAGCGGGAATGAGCAGTTCTTC. Protein product: CASSIATSGNEQFF. The entire variable domain, with the rest obtained from reference TRBV19 and TRBJ2-1, is as follows: DGGITQSPKYLFRKEGQNVTLSCEQNLNHDAMYWYRQDPGQGLRLIYYSQIVNDFQKGDIAEGYSVSREKKESFPLTVTSAQKNPTAFYLCASSIATSGNEQFFGPGTRLTVL.

The chain carries TRBV5-1 and TRBJ2-5; TRBD1 matches 9 bases. This CDR3 region has 15 residues. V was clipped by 1 base and J by 4 bases; unmatched bases: 5. Germline CDR1 SGHRS, CDR2 YFSETQ. CDR3 in amino acids: CASSLKQGALETQYF. The CDR3 region has the DNA TGCGCCAGCAGCTTGAAACAGGGGGCATTAGAGACCCAGTACTTC.

This clone has only one observation. V and J are TRBV10-3 and TRBJ1-5, with a weak D call TRBD1 (6 bases). Per germline, CDR1 ENHRY and CDR2 SYGVKD. V was clipped by 0 bases and J by 7 bases, with 13 bases between them. The CDR3 length is 15 residues. For the CDR3, the DNA is TGTGCCATCAGTGAGTCAACAGGGTACGGCCAGCCCCAGCATTTT. It encodes CAISESTGYGQPQHF.

The V call is TRBV6-5, the J call TRBJ1-6; 10 bases match TRBD1. The germline gives CDR1 MNHEY, CDR2 SVGAGI. The trim removed 8 bases at V and 7 bases at J, leaving 5 bases unmatched. The CDR3 is 14 amino acids. DNA of the CDR3: TGTGCCAGCGGGACAGGGGCCCTAAATTCACCCCTCCACTTT. Its translation is CASGTGALNSPLHF.

The V gene is TRBV28, the J gene TRBJ1-2; D not certain. Germline CDR1 is MDHEN and CDR2 is SYDVKM. Trimming removed 3 bases at V and 2 bases at J, with 10 bases between. This CDR3 spans 14 amino acids. The CDR3 sequence is CASSLGSLNYGYTF. DNA for the CDR3: TGTGCCAGCAGTTTGGGCAGCCTAAACTATGGCTACACCTTC.

The chain carries TRBV6-5 and TRBJ2-6, with D hard to call. Germline CDR1 MNHEY, CDR2 SVGAGI. The CDR3 extends over 16 amino acids. Trimming left V 2 bases short and J 4 bases short, with 12 bases between. The CDR3 DNA follows: TGTGCCAGCAGTTACCAGGAAAAGTCCGGGGCCAACGTCCTGACTTTC. As protein: CASSYQEKSGANVLTF.

The chain uses TRBV19 and TRBJ2-5, with TRBD2 matching 8 bases. CDR1 LNHDA and CDR2 SQIVND come from the germline V gene (reference sequence). The CDR3 runs 14 residues. The J segment lost 5 bases and the V segment lost 5 bases, leaving 7 bases of the junction unmatched. In nucleotides, the CDR3 is TGTGCCAGTAGTCTGTCTAGCGGGTTGGAGACCCAGTACTTC. Amino acid sequence: CASSLSSGLETQYF.

The chain uses TRBV4-3 and TRBJ2-6, with 8 bases fitting TRBD1. The V gene's germline CDR1 is LGHNA and CDR2 YSLEER. Germline trimming cut 4 bases from V and 2 bases from J; bases unmatched to any gene: 13. The CDR3 extends over 19 amino acids. The CDR3, as DNA: TGCGCCAGCAGCCTGGCGGCTGGCAGGGGGCAAGCTGGGGCCAACGTCCTGACTTTC. Translating it yields CASSLAAGRGQAGANVLTF.

The V gene is TRBV7-2, the J gene TRBJ2-7; D unclear. This CDR3 comprises 11 residues. V shed 4 bases and J shed 2 bases, with 3 bases lying between them. The V gene's germline CDR1 is SGHTA and CDR2 FQGNSA. The CDR3 spells CASSSPYEQYF. CDR3 bases: TGTGCCAGCAGCTCTCCCTACGAGCAGTACTTC.

This chain connects TRBV28 to TRBJ2-7; a possible D gene is TRBD1 (6 bases). The CDR3 is 16 amino acids. Trimming removed 3 bases from V and 0 bases from J, with 15 bases in between. Germline CDR1 is MDHEN and CDR2 is SYDVKM. In DNA, the CDR3 is TGTGCCAGCAGTTTGGCCCGACTGGACAGCTCCTACGAGCAGTACTTC. Translation: CASSLARLDSSYEQYF.

This clone was found a few times. The V gene is TRBV28, the J gene TRBJ1-5; no clear D gene. Trimming removed 2 bases at V and 0 bases at J, with 5 bases between. Looked up from germline, CDR1 is MDHEN and CDR2 is SYDVKM. The CDR3 is 14 residues long. For the CDR3, the DNA is TGTGCCAGCAGTTTAGGAGATAGCAATCAGCCCCAGCATTTT. It is translated as CASSLGDSNQPQHF.

This chain links TRBV5-1 with TRBJ2-5; 13 bases are shared with TRBD2. V was clipped by 4 bases and J by 4 bases; unmatched bases: 7. In germline, CDR1 is SGHRS, CDR2 YFSETQ. The CDR3 contains 16 residues. DNA for the CDR3: TGCGCCAGCAGCCTAGGGACTAGCGGGATTGTAGAGACCCAGTACTTC. It codes for CASSLGTSGIVETQYF.

This chain uses TRBV27 with TRBJ2-1; the match to TRBD2 covers 14 bases. CDR3 size: 18 residues. V gave up 6 bases and J gave up 8 bases; unmatched junction bases: 15. Germline CDR1 reads MNHEY; CDR2 reads SMNVEV (reference sequence). The CDR3 bases are TGTGCCAGCAGCCCAATACCTAAAGGGACTAGCGGGAGCGATGAGCAGTTCTTC. As protein: CASSPIPKGTSGSDEQFF.

This chain joins TRBV5-1 and TRBJ2-6, with D unresolved. The V end lost 0 bases, the J end lost 2 bases, and 12 bases lay between the germline ends. Germline V CDR1 and CDR2: SGHRS, YFSETQ. The length of the CDR3 is 17 residues. In nucleotides, the CDR3 is TGCGCCAGCAGCTTGGGAGGAGCCAGCCCTGGGGCCAACGTCCTGACTTTC. Its protein product is CASSLGGASPGANVLTF.

The J gene is TRBJ2-1, the V gene TRBV2; TRBD1 matches at 10 bases. CDR1 is SNHLY and CDR2 is FYNNEI in the germline V gene. V trimming: 4 bases; J trimming: 2 bases; junction bases outside the gene matches: 5. This CDR3 spans 16 amino acids. The DNA of the CDR3 is TGTGCCAGCAGTGTCTCGACAGGGGGCGCCTACAATGAGCAGTTCTTC. This sequence encodes CASSVSTGGAYNEQFF.

The rearrangement uses TRBV4-2 and TRBJ2-1, with TRBD2 matching 10 bases. Germline trimming cut 0 bases from V and 3 bases from J; bases unmatched to any gene: 5. Germline values: CDR1 LGHNA, CDR2 YNFKEQ. The CDR3 runs to 17 residues. The CDR3 DNA sequence: TGTGCCAGCAGCCAAGAACCCGGACTAGCGGACTACAATGAGCAGTTCTTC. It is translated as CASSQEPGLADYNEQFF.

The chain links TRBV3-1 (or the pseudogene TRBV3-2) to TRBJ2-7, with 7 bases matching TRBD2. Per the germline V gene, CDR1 is LGHDT and CDR2 is YNNKEL (reference sequence). V trimming: 1 base; J trimming: 3 bases; junction bases outside the gene matches: 3. CDR3 length: 14 amino acids. The CDR3 nucleotides are TGTGCCAGCAGCCAAGTCGGCGGGAGCTACGAGCAGTACTTC. Protein product: CASSQVGGSYEQYF.

A single count supports this clone. J is TRBJ1-5 and V is TRBV7-9, with 7 bases matching TRBD1. The junction had 3 bases not matched to a gene; V was cut back by 0 bases and J by 1 base. CDR3 length: 16 residues. Germline V lookup: CDR1 SEHNR, CDR2 FQNEAQ (reference sequence). CDR3 DNA: TGTGCCAGCAGCTTAGCAGGGACAGCGAGCAATCAGCCCCAGCATTTT. Amino acid sequence: CASSLAGTASNQPQHF.

CDR3: CASSWGGERPTGELFF. CDR3 sequence (DNA): TGTGCCAGCAGCTGGGGGGGGGAACGACCCACCGGGGAGCTGTTTTTT. The chain links TRBV5-4 to TRBJ2-2; 7 bases are a match to TRBD2. The CDR3 extends over 16 amino acids. V trimming: 3 bases; J trimming: 4 bases; junction bases outside the gene matches: 9. Germline V gene data show CDR1 as SGHNT and CDR2 as YYREEE (reference sequence). Full variable domain (rest looked up from reference TRBV5-4 and TRBJ2-2): ETGVTQSPTHLIKTRGQQVTLRCSSQSGHNTVSWYQQALGQGPQFIFQYYREEENGRGNFPPRFSGLQFPNYSSELNVNALELDDSALYLCASSWGGERPTGELFFGEGSRLTVL.